The clone carrying this TCR beta chain came up many times. TCRdb used MiXCR to reprocess the RT-PCR reads, holding one entry per CDR3 protein. Here the sample spans hundreds of thousands of distinct CDR3 sequences, 12% to 15% being singletons. The CDR3 length is 13 residues. Deletions cut 7 bases from V and 3 bases from J, with 13 bases between. This receptor was obtained from a female donor in good health, serving as a healthy control. This chain uses TRBV12-3 or TRBV12-4 with TRBJ2-7, with TRBD1 as a possible D gene (6 bases). The specimen was memory CD4+ T cells from blood. Written as DNA, the CDR3 is TGTGCCAGCACCCGGGACAACGACTACGAGCAGTACTTC. It is translated as CASTRDNDYEQYF.